A selection of T cell receptor beta chains follows, all from one sample in a study of blood T cell repertoires in COVID-19. Clones were read by immunoSEQ multiplex PCR, and TCRdb kept only the in-frame ones, dropping some. Counted here are over 130,000 clones, around 89% occurring once; the ten biggest clones make up about 2.5%. Sequenced input: peripheral blood. The receptors stem from a human donor with COVID-19, enrolled during active disease. The donor label of this sample is uncertain. Each CDR3 is given with its conserved first and last residue. Fields, in order: V gene, clone size, D gene, J gene, CDR3 protein, CDR3 DNA. The D gene is left open where the match is weak. A row's size may be missing; if present it is once, few, many or a size class.

>TRBV11-3|.|TRBD1|TRBJ2-7
CASSLRGRDRDFYEQYF
TGTGCCAGCAGCTTACGTGGTCGGGACAGAGATTTCTACGAGCAGTACTTC
>TRBV18|.|TRBD1|TRBJ1-2
CASSPSGQGTSNYGYTF
TGTGCCAGCTCACCCTCGGGACAGGGAACCTCTAACTATGGCTACACCTTC
>TRBV6-5|.|TRBD1|TRBJ2-7
CASTRDRAPHEQYF
TGTGCCAGCACCAGGGACAGGGCCCCCCACGAGCAGTACTTC
>TRBV12-3/TRBV12-4|.|.|TRBJ2-1
CASSPLYNEQFF
TGTGCCAGCAGTCCCCTCTACAATGAGCAGTTCTTC
>TRBV6-5|.|TRBD2|TRBJ2-5
CASSSLRTSGQTQYF
TGTGCCAGCAGTTCCCTCCGGACTAGCGGACAGACCCAGTACTTC
>TRBV9|.|.|TRBJ2-7
CASSVVPGATYEQYF
TGTGCCAGCAGCGTCGTCCCAGGGGCGACCTACGAGCAGTACTTC
>TRBV10-1|.|TRBD1|TRBJ2-7
CASSRDRAYEQYF
TGCGCCAGCAGCCGGGACAGGGCCTACGAGCAGTACTTC
>TRBV11-2|.|.|TRBJ2-7
CASSPVLYEQYF
TGTGCCAGCAGCCCTGTCCTCTACGAGCAGTACTTC
>TRBV7-3|.|.|TRBJ2-7
CASSLMPGVHEQYF
TGTGCCAGCAGCTTAATGCCGGGGGTACACGAGCAGTACTTC
>TRBV6-5|.|.|TRBJ2-7
CASSYTAGTYEQYF
TGTGCCAGCAGTTACACAGCAGGAACATACGAGCAGTACTTC
>TRBV11-2|once|.|TRBJ1-2
CASSLVKTVLNYGYTF
TGTGCCAGCAGCTTAGTTAAGACAGTACTTAACTATGGCTACACCTTC
>TRBV27|.|TRBD1|TRBJ1-5
CASSSQGEDQPQHF
TGTGCCAGCAGTTCACAGGGGGAGGATCAGCCCCAGCATTTT
>TRBV27|.|TRBD1|TRBJ2-7
CASRPTPGGSGNEQYF
TGTGCCAGCAGACCCACCCCAGGGGGTTCAGGGAACGAGCAGTACTTC
>TRBV10-3|.|.|TRBJ1-5
CAISASGNQPQHF
TGTGCCATCAGTGCATCGGGCAATCAGCCCCAGCATTTT
>TRBV7-2|.|.|TRBJ1-6
CASSLGRASKYSPLHF
TGTGCCAGCAGCTTAGGCAGGGCGAGTAAATATTCACCCCTCCACTTT
>TRBV6-5|.|TRBD1|TRBJ1-5
CASSPGQGSNQPQHF
TGTGCCAGCAGTCCGGGACAGGGATCCAATCAGCCCCAGCATTTT
>TRBV4-2|.|.|TRBJ1-1
CASSQEAREDTEAFF
TGTGCCAGCAGCCAAGAGGCCAGGGAGGACACTGAAGCTTTCTTT